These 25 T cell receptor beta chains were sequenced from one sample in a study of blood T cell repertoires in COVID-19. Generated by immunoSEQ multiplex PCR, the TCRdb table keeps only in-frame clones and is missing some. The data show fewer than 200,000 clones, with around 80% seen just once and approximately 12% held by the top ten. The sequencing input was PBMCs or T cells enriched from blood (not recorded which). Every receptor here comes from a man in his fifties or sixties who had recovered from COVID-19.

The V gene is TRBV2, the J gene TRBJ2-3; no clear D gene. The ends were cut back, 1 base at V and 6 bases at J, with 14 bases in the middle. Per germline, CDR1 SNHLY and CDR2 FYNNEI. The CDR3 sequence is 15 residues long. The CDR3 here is CASSEVRPAGDTQYF. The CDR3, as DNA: TGTGCCAGCAGTGAAGTCCGCCCGGCCGGGGATACGCAGTATTTT.

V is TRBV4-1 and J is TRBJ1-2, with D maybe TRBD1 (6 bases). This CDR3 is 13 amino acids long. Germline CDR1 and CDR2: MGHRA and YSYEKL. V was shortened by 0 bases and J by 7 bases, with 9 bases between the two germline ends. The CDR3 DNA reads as TGCGCCAGCAGCCAAGAGGGGGCGGCTGGCTACACCTTC. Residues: CASSQEGAAGYTF.

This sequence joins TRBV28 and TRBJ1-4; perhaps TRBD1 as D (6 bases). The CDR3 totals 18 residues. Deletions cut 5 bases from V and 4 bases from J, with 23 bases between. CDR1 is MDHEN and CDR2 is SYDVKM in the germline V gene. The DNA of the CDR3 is TGTGCCAGCAGTCAGATACAGGGTTCCTACAACATTAATGAAAAACTGTTTTTT. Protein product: CASSQIQGSYNINEKLFF.

DNA for the CDR3: TGCGCCAGCAACTGGAGGGGGGGGGACTATTCCACCGGGGAGCTGTTTTTT. It encodes CASNWRGGDYSTGELFF. The chain couples TRBV10-2 to TRBJ2-2; TRBD2 might be the D (7 bases). CDR1 is WSHSY, CDR2 SAAADI, per germline. The CDR3 is 17 amino acids. Deletions cut 7 bases from V and 4 bases from J, with 22 bases between.

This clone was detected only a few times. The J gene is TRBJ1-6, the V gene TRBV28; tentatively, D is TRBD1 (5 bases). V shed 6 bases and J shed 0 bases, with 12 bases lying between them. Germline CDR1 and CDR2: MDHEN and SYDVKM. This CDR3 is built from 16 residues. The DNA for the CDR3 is TGTGCCAGCAGGGGGGGGATAAGCTCCTATAATTCACCCCTCCACTTT. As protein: CASRGGISSYNSPLHF. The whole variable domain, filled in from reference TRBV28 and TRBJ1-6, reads DVKVTQSSRYLVKRTGEKVFLECVQDMDHENMFWYRQDPGLGLRLIYFSYDVKMKEKGDIPEGYSVSREKKERFSLILESASTNQTSMYLCASRGGISSYNSPLHFGNGTRLTVT.

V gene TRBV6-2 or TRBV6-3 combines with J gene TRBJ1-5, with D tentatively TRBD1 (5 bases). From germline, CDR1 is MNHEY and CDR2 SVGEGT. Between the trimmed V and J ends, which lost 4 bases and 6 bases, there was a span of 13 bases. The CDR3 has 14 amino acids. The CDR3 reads CASSSGGASQPQHF. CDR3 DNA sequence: TGTGCCAGCAGTTCCGGTGGGGCAAGTCAGCCCCAGCATTTT.

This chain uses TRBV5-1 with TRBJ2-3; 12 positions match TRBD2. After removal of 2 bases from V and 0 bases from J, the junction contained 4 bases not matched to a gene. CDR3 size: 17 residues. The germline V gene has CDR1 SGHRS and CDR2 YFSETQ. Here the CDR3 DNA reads TGCGCCAGCAGCTTACTAGCGGGGGGATCTAGCACAGATACGCAGTATTTT. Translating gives CASSLLAGGSSTDTQYF.

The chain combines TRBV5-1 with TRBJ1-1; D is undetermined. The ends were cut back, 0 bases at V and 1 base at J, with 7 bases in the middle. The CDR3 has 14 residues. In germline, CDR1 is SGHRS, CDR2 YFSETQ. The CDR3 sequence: CASSLEGRNTEAFF. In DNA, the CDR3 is TGCGCCAGCAGCTTGGAAGGGAGGAACACTGAAGCTTTCTTT. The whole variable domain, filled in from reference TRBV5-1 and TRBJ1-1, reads KAGVTQTPRYLIKTRGQQVTLSCSPISGHRSVSWYQQTPGQGLQFLFEYFSETQRNKGNFPGRFSGRQFSNSRSEMNVSTLELGDSALYLCASSLEGRNTEAFFGQGTRLTVV.

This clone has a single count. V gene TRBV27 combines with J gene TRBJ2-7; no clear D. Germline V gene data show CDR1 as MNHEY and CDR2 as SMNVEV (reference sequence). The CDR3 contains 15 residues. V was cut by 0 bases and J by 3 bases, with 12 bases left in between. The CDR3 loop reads CASSLSGEVLYEQYF. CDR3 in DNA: TGTGCCAGCAGTTTATCTGGTGAGGTTCTCTACGAGCAGTACTTC.

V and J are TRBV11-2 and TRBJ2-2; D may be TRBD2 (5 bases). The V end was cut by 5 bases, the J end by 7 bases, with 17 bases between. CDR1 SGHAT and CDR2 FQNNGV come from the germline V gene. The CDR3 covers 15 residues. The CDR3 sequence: CASSTHRGTLGELFF. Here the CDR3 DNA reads TGTGCCAGCAGCACTCATCGGGGAACTCTCGGGGAGCTGTTTTTT.

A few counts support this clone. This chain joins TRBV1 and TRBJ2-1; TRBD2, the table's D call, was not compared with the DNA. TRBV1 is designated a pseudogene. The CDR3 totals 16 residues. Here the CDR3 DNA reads TGCACCAGCAGCCACCTAGCCCATCCTAGCCACAATGAGCAGTTCTTC. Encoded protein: CTSSHLAHPSHNEQFF.

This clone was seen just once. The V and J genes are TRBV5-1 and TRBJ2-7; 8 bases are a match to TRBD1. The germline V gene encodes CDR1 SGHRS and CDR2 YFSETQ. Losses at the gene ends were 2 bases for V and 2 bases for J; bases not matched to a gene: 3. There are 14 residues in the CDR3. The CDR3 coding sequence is TGCGCCAGCAGCTTTTTACAGGGGGCCTACGAGCAGTACTTC. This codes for CASSFLQGAYEQYF.

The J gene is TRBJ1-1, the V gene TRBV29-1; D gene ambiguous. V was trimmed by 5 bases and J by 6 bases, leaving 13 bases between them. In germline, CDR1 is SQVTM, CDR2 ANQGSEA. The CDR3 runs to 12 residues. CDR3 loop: CSVTGGGAEAFF. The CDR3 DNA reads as TGCAGCGTTACCGGAGGAGGTGCTGAAGCTTTCTTT.

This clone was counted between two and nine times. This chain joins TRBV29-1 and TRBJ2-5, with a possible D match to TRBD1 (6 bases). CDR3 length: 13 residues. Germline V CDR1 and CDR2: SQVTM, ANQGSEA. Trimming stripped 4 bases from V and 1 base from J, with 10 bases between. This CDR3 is CSVATGSQETQYF. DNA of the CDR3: TGCAGCGTTGCTACAGGGAGCCAAGAGACCCAGTACTTC.

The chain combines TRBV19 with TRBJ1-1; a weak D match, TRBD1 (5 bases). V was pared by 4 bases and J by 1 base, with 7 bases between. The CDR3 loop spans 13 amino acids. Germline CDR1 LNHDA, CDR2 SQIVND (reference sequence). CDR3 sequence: CASSTRENTEAFF. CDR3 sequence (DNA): TGTGCCAGTAGTACCAGGGAGAACACTGAAGCTTTCTTT.

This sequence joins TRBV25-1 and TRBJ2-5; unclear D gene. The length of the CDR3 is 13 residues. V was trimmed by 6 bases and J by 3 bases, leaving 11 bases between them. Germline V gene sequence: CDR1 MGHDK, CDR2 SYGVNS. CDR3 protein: CASSVISEETQYF. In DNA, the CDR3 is TGTGCCAGCAGCGTCATCAGTGAAGAGACCCAGTACTTC.

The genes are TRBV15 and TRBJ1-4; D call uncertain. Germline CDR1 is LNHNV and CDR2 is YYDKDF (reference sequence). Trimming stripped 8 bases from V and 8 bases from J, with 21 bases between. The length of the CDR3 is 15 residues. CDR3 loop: CATRYSAGGKEKLFF. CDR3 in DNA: TGTGCCACCCGGTACTCGGCAGGAGGTAAAGAAAAACTGTTTTTT. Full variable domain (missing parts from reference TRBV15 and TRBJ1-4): DAMVIQNPRYQVTQFGKPVTLSCSQTLNHNVMYWYQQKSSQAPKLLFHYYDKDFNNEADTPDNFQSRRPNTSFCFLDIRSPGLGDTAMYLCATRYSAGGKEKLFFGSGTQLSVL.

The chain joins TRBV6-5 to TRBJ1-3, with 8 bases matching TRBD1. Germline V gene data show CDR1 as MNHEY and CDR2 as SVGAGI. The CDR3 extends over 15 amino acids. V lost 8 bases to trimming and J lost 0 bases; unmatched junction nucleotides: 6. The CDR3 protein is CASRTGQGSGNTIYF. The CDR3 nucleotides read TGTGCCAGCCGCACAGGACAGGGCTCTGGAAACACCATATATTTT.

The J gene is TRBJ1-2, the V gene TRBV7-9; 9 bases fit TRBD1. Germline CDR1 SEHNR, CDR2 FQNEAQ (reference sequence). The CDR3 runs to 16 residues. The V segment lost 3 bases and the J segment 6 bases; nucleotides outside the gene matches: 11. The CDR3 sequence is CASSFLMDRGYNGYTF. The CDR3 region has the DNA TGTGCCAGCAGCTTCCTAATGGACAGGGGTTACAATGGCTACACCTTC. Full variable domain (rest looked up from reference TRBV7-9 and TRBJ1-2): DTGVSQNPRHKITKRGQNVTFRCDPISEHNRLYWYRQTLGQGPEFLTYFQNEAQLEKSRLLSDRFSAERPKGSFSTLEIQRTEQGDSAMYLCASSFLMDRGYNGYTFGSGTRLTVV.

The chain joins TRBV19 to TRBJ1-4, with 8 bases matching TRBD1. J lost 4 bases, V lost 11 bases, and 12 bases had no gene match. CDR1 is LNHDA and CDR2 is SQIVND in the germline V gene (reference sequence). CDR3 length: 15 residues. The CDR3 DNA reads TGTGCCTCCAAACTACCCGGGACAGGTAATGAAAAACTGTTTTTT. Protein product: CASKLPGTGNEKLFF.

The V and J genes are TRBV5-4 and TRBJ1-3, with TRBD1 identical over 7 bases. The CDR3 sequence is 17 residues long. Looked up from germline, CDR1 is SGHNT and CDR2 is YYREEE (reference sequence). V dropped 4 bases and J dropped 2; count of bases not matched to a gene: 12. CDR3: CASSQKLGQGAGNTIYF. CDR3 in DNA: TGTGCCAGCAGCCAAAAATTGGGGCAGGGGGCTGGAAACACCATATATTTT. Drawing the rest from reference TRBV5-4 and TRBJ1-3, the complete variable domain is ETGVTQSPTHLIKTRGQQVTLRCSSQSGHNTVSWYQQALGQGPQFIFQYYREEENGRGNFPPRFSGLQFPNYSSELNVNALELDDSALYLCASSQKLGQGAGNTIYFGEGSWLTVV.

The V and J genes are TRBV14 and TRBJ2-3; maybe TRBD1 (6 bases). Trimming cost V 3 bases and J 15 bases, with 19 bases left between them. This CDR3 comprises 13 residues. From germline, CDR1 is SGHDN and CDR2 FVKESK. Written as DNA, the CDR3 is TGTGCCAGCAGCCAGAAACTCGGACAGACGGGATATTTT. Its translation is CASSQKLGQTGYF.

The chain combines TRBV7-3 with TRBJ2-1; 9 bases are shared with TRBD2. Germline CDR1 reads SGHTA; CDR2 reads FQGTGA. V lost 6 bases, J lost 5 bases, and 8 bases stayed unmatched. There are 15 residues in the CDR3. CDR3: CASSLAGLEHNEQFF. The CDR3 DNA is TGTGCCAGCAGTCTAGCGGGACTAGAGCACAATGAGCAGTTCTTC.

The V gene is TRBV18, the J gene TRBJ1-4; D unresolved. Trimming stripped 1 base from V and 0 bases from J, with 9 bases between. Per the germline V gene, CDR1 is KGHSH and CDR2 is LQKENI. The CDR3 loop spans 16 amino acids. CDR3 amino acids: CASSPRRPATNEKLFF. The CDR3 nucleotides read TGTGCCAGCTCACCACGGAGGCCAGCAACTAATGAAAAACTGTTTTTT.

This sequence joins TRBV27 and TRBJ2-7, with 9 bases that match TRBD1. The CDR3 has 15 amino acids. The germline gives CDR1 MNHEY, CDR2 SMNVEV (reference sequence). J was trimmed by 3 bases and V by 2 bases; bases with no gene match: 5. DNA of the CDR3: TGTGCCAGCAGTTTAGGGACAGGGTGGGTCTACGAGCAGTACTTC. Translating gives CASSLGTGWVYEQYF.